This TCR beta chain was sequenced during a study of lymphopenia after photon versus proton radiotherapy. Broader study findings: Photon-treated patients lost naive T cells and TCR diversity; proton-treated stayed stable. After the lymphocyte nadir, photon-treated repertoires showed oligoclonal expansion, especially of CD8+ Temra cells.

Only in-frame clones appear in the TCRdb table, and some are missing; sequencing was by immunoSEQ multiplex PCR. The data show roughly 58,000 clones, around 87% seen once. The V and J ends lost 8 bases and 10 bases, in that order; junction bases with no gene match: 18. There are 17 residues in the CDR3. CDR1 LNHDA and CDR2 SQIVND come from the germline V gene (reference sequence). Notes on this clone: Its antigen is undetermined.

The input for sequencing was peripheral blood, taken from a patient treated with proton-based radiotherapy. This sequence originates from a man older than 75 with esophageal cancer. V usage is TRBV19 and J usage is TRBJ2-1; 12 bases are shared with TRBD2. The CDR3 here is CASSLHRTSGDGREQFF. The CDR3 DNA is TGTGCCAGTTCTCTACACCGGACTAGCGGGGATGGGAGGGAGCAGTTCTTC.